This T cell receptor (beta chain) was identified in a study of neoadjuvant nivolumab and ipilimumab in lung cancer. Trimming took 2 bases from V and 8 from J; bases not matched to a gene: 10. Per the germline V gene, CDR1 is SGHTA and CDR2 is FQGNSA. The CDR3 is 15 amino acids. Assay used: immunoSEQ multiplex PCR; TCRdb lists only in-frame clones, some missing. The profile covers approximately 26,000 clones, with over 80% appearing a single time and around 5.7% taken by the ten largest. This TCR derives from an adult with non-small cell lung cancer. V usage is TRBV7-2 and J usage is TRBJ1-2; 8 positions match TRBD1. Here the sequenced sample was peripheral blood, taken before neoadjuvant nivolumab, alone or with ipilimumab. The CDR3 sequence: CASSLLDRARGGYTF. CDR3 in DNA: TGTGCCAGCAGCTTACTGGACAGGGCGCGCGGCGGCTACACCTTC.